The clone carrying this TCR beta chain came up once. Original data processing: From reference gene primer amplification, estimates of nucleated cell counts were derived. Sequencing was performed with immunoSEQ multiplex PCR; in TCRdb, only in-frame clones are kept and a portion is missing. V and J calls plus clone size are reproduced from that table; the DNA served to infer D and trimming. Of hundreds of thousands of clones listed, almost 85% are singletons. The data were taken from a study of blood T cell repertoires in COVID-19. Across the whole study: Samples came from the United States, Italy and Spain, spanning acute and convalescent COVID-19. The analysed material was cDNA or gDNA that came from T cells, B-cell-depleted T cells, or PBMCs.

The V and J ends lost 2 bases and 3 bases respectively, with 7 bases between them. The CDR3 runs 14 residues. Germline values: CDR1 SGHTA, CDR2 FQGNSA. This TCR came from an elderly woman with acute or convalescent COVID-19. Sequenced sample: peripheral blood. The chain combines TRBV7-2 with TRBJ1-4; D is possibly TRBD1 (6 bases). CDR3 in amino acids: CASSLQGSNEKLFF. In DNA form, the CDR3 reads TGTGCCAGCAGCTTACAGGGGTCTAATGAAAAACTGTTTTTT.